This TCR beta chain came from a study of CD8 T cells in Susac syndrome. Peripheral blood CD8+ and CD4+ T cells were profiled by TCR beta sequencing. In contrast to the negatively isolated CD8+ and CD4+ T cells, TEMRA cells were FACS-enriched. When the RNA was reverse transcribed, random hexamers were used with an input of roughly 0.5 to 1 ug. Amplification of TCR beta CDR3 used immunoSEQ multiplex PCR across 54 Vbeta and 13 Jbeta. TCRdb re-called the immunoSEQ multiplex PCR reads with MiXCR, one entry per CDR3 protein. The sample has approximately 70,000 distinct CDR3 sequences, roughly 94% seen once. Germline CDR1 DFQATT, CDR2 SNEGSKA (reference sequence). The CDR3 covers 12 residues.

This TCR was recovered from a human donor with multiple sclerosis. The sequencing sample was made of CD8+ T cells from PBMCs. The chain recombines TRBV20-1 with TRBJ1-1; D unclear. In DNA, the CDR3 is TGCGGTAGCACAGAGGTCGACGCTGAAGCTTTCTTT. It encodes CGSTEVDAEAFF.